This TCR beta chain was captured by sequencing in a study of shared clonotypes between healthy human individuals. Study conclusions and caveats: It was expected that sequencing depth would affect clonotype sharing among donors.

After removal of 6 bases from V and 1 base from J, the junction contained 3 bases not matched to a gene. The CDR3 has 14 residues. Germline CDR1 reads MRHNA; CDR2 reads SNTAGT. Healthy HIV-negative adults without recent acute infections or vaccinations served as donors. This clone was detected many times. The antigen is unknown. Profiled with immunoSEQ multiplex PCR; TCRdb holds only in-frame clones, not every one. The sample lists about 560,000 clones, roughly 79% occurring once. The specimen sequenced was PBMCs. The V gene is TRBV6-4, the J gene TRBJ1-1, with 9 bases lining up with TRBD1. The receptor comes from a woman between 40 and 55 years old in good health. Some clones in this sample may be carry-over from other donors' samples. The CDR3 nucleotides read TGTGCCAGCAGACAGGACAGGGGGAACACTGAAGCTTTCTTT. Translated, it gives CASRQDRGNTEAFF.